The 10 T cell receptor beta chains given below trace back to one sample, sequenced in a study of cytomegalovirus exposure and HLA in healthy donors (TCRdb year 2017). Library preparation employed the immunoSEQ multiplex PCR assay. The multiplex PCR relied on a mix of 60 forward primers for TCR Vbeta segments and 13 reverse primers for TCR Jbeta segments. What TCRdb holds here is the immuneACCESS table cut down to in-frame rearrangements. Part of the clones is not present; checked against another copy, under half of the missing clones reflect an unresolved V gene, and the others are unexplained. The sample records 110,000 or so clones, less than 85% of which are singletons. Of the sample, around 15% is held by the ten largest clones. The sequenced sample consisted of PBMCs. The receptors were sampled from a middle-aged man in good health and CMV-seropositive.

The chain is built from TRBV7-2 and TRBJ1-1; TRBD1 is a possible D gene (6 bases). Trimming removed 1 base at V and 1 base at J, with 10 bases between. Per the germline V gene, CDR1 is SGHTA and CDR2 is FQGNSA. The CDR3 runs to 15 residues. CDR3 DNA: TGTGCCAGCAGCTTAGGAGGGGGACAGAACACTGAAGCTTTCTTT. Translation gives CASSLGGGQNTEAFF.

This clone was recorded once. The J gene is TRBJ1-5, the V gene TRBV5-4; possibly TRBD1 for D (5 bases). Germline V gene sequence: CDR1 SGHNT, CDR2 YYREEE (reference sequence). V lost 4 bases to trimming and J lost 2 bases, with 13 bases between them. The CDR3 is made up of 15 amino acids. DNA for the CDR3: TGTGCCAGCAGCCCGGGGGGTAAGGGCAATCAGCCCCAGCATTTT. It is translated as CASSPGGKGNQPQHF.

The chain couples TRBV15 to TRBJ2-1, with 7 bases that match TRBD1. Germline lookup yields CDR1 LNHNV and CDR2 YYDKDF (reference sequence). This CDR3 is built from 14 residues. Trimming removed 6 bases from V and 1 base from J; junction bases left unmatched: 3. The DNA of the CDR3 is TGTGCCACCAGGACGACAGGGTCCTACAATGAGCAGTTCTTC. Translating gives CATRTTGSYNEQFF.

This rearrangement joins TRBV2 to TRBJ2-3; D remains unclear. Germline CDR1 is SNHLY and CDR2 is FYNNEI. The ends were cut back, 5 bases at V and 3 bases at J, with 12 bases in the middle. This CDR3 is 14 amino acids long. CDR3 region: CASSNARRTDTQYF. CDR3 nucleotide sequence: TGTGCCAGCAGTAATGCCCGGCGGACAGATACGCAGTATTTT.

CDR3 bases: TGTGCCAGCAGCTTAGCGTCGGCCTACGAGCAGTACTTC. Amino acid sequence: CASSLASAYEQYF. V usage is TRBV7-8 and J usage is TRBJ2-7, with unresolved D. The germline V gene has CDR1 SGHVS and CDR2 FQNEAQ. The ends were cut back, 0 bases at V and 2 bases at J, with 5 bases in the middle. CDR3 length equals 13 residues.

The chain carries TRBV19 and TRBJ2-5; 7 bases agree with TRBD1. The J call may be faulty, since TRBJ2-7 better matches the DNA end. From germline, CDR1 is LNHDA and CDR2 SQIVND (reference sequence). The CDR3 totals 15 residues. The CDR3 DNA is TGTGCCAGTAGGGGACCGGGACAGACCTCCTACGAGCAGTACTTC. Residues: CASRGPGQTSYEQYF.

The chain links TRBV6-5 to TRBJ1-4; D perhaps matches TRBD1 (6 bases). Trimming removed 6 bases from V and 6 bases from J, with 17 bases in between. Looked up from germline, CDR1 is MNHEY and CDR2 is SVGAGI. This CDR3 has 15 amino acids. This CDR3 reads CASSPTGSLDEKLFF. CDR3 bases: TGTGCCAGCAGCCCCACAGGGAGCTTGGATGAAAAACTGTTTTTT.

The rearrangement joins TRBV27 to TRBJ2-5, with D hard to call. V shed 6 bases and J shed 0 bases, with 8 bases lying between them. This CDR3 has 13 amino acids. Germline-derived CDR1 and CDR2 are MNHEY and SMNVEV (reference sequence). The CDR3 sequence is CASSSVHQETQYF. The CDR3, as DNA: TGTGCCAGCAGCTCCGTCCACCAAGAGACCCAGTACTTC.

This rearrangement joins TRBV18 to TRBJ1-2, with D perhaps TRBD1 (6 bases). V was cut by 2 bases and J by 0 bases, with 7 bases left in between. In germline, CDR1 is KGHSH, CDR2 LQKENI. This CDR3 has 14 amino acids. CDR3 in amino acids: CASSPTGTNYGYTF. The CDR3 nucleotides are TGTGCCAGCTCACCAACAGGGACTAACTATGGCTACACCTTC.

The rearrangement links TRBV6-5 to TRBJ2-1; the D gene is possibly TRBD1 (5 bases). Trimming stripped 7 bases from V and 0 bases from J, with 13 bases between. This CDR3 has 15 residues. Germline CDR1 reads MNHEY; CDR2 reads SVGAGI. CDR3 DNA sequence: TGTGCCAGCACCAAAGGGGTGGGCTCCTACAATGAGCAGTTCTTC. Its protein product is CASTKGVGSYNEQFF.